One and the same sample provided the 19 T cell receptor beta chains below, sequenced in a study of T cells after yellow fever vaccination. TCRdb recomputed calls from the 5' RACE reads with MiXCR, one row per CDR3 protein. The table includes around 88,000 distinct CDR3 sequences, roughly 14% detected once. Sequenced here: CD8+ T cells not binding an NS4B(214-222) dextramer, sorted from PBMCs, sampled 21 days after the first yellow fever vaccination. These receptors were obtained from a man younger than 35 who received the YFV17D yellow fever vaccine.

V is TRBV24-1 and J is TRBJ1-5; the match to TRBD1 covers 11 bases. J lost 1 base, V lost 3 bases, and 13 bases had no gene match. Looked up from germline, CDR1 is KGHDR and CDR2 is SFDVKD. The CDR3 is 20 residues long. CDR3 amino acids: CATSDPTLRTGGASNQPQHF. The CDR3 DNA is TGTGCCACCAGTGATCCAACTCTAAGGACAGGGGGCGCGAGCAATCAGCCCCAGCATTTT.

This clonotype was counted a few times. The chain has TRBV15 and TRBJ1-1; the D is unclear. Deletions cut 1 base from V and 4 bases from J, with 13 bases between. This CDR3 contains 15 residues. Per germline, CDR1 LNHNV and CDR2 YYDKDF (reference sequence). The CDR3 here is CATSRVAERSTEAFF. For the CDR3, the DNA is TGTGCCACCAGCAGAGTCGCTGAAAGGAGCACTGAAGCTTTCTTT.

This clonotype was seen a handful of times. The chain is built from TRBV29-1 and TRBJ2-1; D gene uncertain. The germline gives CDR1 SQVTM, CDR2 ANQGSEA. This CDR3 has 13 amino acids. V lost 6 bases to trimming and J lost 3 bases, with 12 bases between them. This chain's CDR3 is CSVDTSSYNEQFF. The DNA for the CDR3 is TGCAGCGTGGATACTTCGAGCTACAATGAGCAGTTCTTC.

This clonotype has only a few counts. The CDR3 DNA is TGTGCCAGCAGACAACAGGGGTTGGACGAGCAGTACTTC. This translates into CASRQQGLDEQYF. The V and J genes are TRBV7-9 and TRBJ2-7, with 7 nucleotides matching TRBD1. The trim removed 6 bases at V and 5 bases at J, leaving 7 bases unmatched. Germline values: CDR1 SEHNR, CDR2 FQNEAQ (reference sequence). The CDR3 contains 13 residues.

This clonotype turned up a few times. The chain recombines TRBV7-8 with TRBJ1-1; D gene unclear. The germline CDR1 and CDR2 sequences are SGHVS and FQNEAQ. The CDR3 totals 13 residues. Trimming stripped 5 bases from V and 3 bases from J, with 10 bases between. For the CDR3, the DNA is TGTGCCAGCAGCCCGTATTCGTACACTGAAGCTTTCTTT. The encoded protein is CASSPYSYTEAFF. The entire variable domain, with the rest obtained from reference TRBV7-8 and TRBJ1-1, is as follows: GAGVSQSPRYKVAKRGQDVALRCDPISGHVSLFWYQQALGQGPEFLTYFQNEAQLDKSGLPSDRFFAERPEGSVSTLKIQRTQQEDSAVYLCASSPYSYTEAFFGQGTRLTVV.

The V call is TRBV7-8, the J call TRBJ2-3; 11 nucleotides agree with TRBD2. The CDR3 runs to 19 residues. Germline CDR1 is SGHVS and CDR2 is FQNEAQ. Trimming at V came to 5 bases and at J to 2 bases, leaving 15 bases not matched to a gene. CDR3 DNA: TGTGCCAGCAGCCACCCTATCGGGCTAGCGGGGGGAAACACAGATACGCAGTATTTT. Translation gives CASSHPIGLAGGNTDTQYF.

The CDR3, as DNA: TGCAGCGTTGAGGACAGGTCGTCCTCCTACGAGCAGTACTTC. Residues: CSVEDRSSSYEQYF. The V call is TRBV29-1, the J call TRBJ2-7; TRBD1 matches at 7 bases. Germline CDR1 SQVTM, CDR2 ANQGSEA. V gave up 3 bases and J gave up 0 bases; unmatched junction bases: 5. The CDR3 totals 14 residues.

The chain links TRBV6-5 to TRBJ1-2, with 7 bases that match TRBD1. The V segment lost 0 bases and the J segment 8 bases; nucleotides outside the gene matches: 6. Germline CDR1 and CDR2: MNHEY and SVGAGI. This CDR3 has 14 amino acids. The CDR3 reads CASSYSIQGHGYTF. In DNA, the CDR3 is TGTGCCAGCAGTTACTCGATACAGGGGCACGGCTACACCTTC.

V usage is TRBV27 and J usage is TRBJ2-7; possibly TRBD1 or TRBD2 for D (5 bases each). The CDR3 runs 14 residues. V lost 3 bases and J 3 bases, leaving 12 bases between the germline ends. Germline assignment: CDR1 MNHEY and CDR2 SMNVEV (reference sequence). DNA of the CDR3: TGTGCCAGCAGTTTTCGGGGCCCCCACTACGAGCAGTACTTC. Translating gives CASSFRGPHYEQYF.

V usage is TRBV3-1 and J usage is TRBJ2-1; 16 nucleotides line up with TRBD2. Unmatched junction bases numbered 6, after V lost 4 bases and J lost 0 bases. Per germline, CDR1 LGHDT and CDR2 YNNKEL (reference sequence). The CDR3 totals 19 residues. CDR3 coding DNA: TGTGCCAGCAGCCGTCCGGGACTAGCGGGGGGGAGCTCCTACAATGAGCAGTTCTTC. This gives the protein CASSRPGLAGGSSYNEQFF.

DNA for the CDR3: TGTGCCAGCACTGTGGCGGGGGAGCTGTTTTTT. Encoded protein: CASTVAGELFF. This chain connects TRBV6-6 to TRBJ2-2; D is uncertain. The CDR3 has 11 amino acids. Trimming shortened V by 7 bases and J by 8 bases, and 8 bases separated the two germline ends. Germline lookup yields CDR1 MNHNY and CDR2 SVGAGI (reference sequence).

The J gene is TRBJ2-3, the V gene TRBV20-1; tentative D call: TRBD2 (6 bases). The germline V and J ends were trimmed by 2 bases and 6 bases, with 12 bases remaining between them. Germline-derived CDR1 and CDR2 are DFQATT and SNEGSKA (reference sequence). The CDR3 contains 13 residues. CDR3 nucleotide sequence: TGCAGTGCTAGAATCTACCGGGGGGATACGCAGTATTTT. The encoded protein is CSARIYRGDTQYF.

This clonotype has at least ten counts. The V call is TRBV11-2, the J call TRBJ2-5; weak D call: TRBD1 (5 bases). V gave up 5 bases and J gave up 5 bases, with 15 bases separating them. The CDR3 sequence is 14 residues long. Germline V gives CDR1 SGHAT, CDR2 FQNNGV. CDR3 amino acids: CASSPPWTWETQYF. The CDR3 DNA is TGTGCCAGCAGCCCTCCTTGGACATGGGAGACCCAGTACTTC.

The chain combines TRBV7-3 with TRBJ2-1, with D possibly being TRBD2 (6 bases). The ends were cut back, 5 bases at V and 0 bases at J, with 11 bases in the middle. This CDR3 contains 15 residues. Per germline, CDR1 SGHTA and CDR2 FQGTGA. DNA for the CDR3: TGTGCCAGCAGCATAGCGGAAAGCTCCTACAATGAGCAGTTCTTC. Its protein product is CASSIAESSYNEQFF.

V and J are TRBV3-1 and TRBJ2-6; weak D call: TRBD1 (6 bases). The germline V and J ends were trimmed by 1 base and 5 bases, with 18 bases remaining between them. Germline-derived CDR1 and CDR2 are LGHDT and YNNKEL (reference sequence). The CDR3 consists of 18 residues. As DNA, the CDR3 is TGTGCCAGCAGCCAAGGGGTGACAGGAATTAACTGGGCCAACGTCCTGACTTTC. Protein product: CASSQGVTGINWANVLTF.

Only a few counts were recorded for this clonotype. The chain couples TRBV20-1 to TRBJ1-5; the D gene is possibly TRBD1 (5 bases). With 0 bases removed from V and 0 bases from J, the gap between germline ends came to 15 bases. This CDR3 region has 17 residues. Germline CDR1 DFQATT, CDR2 SNEGSKA (reference sequence). The CDR3 DNA is TGCAGTGCTAGAGATCCGGGACGGCAACTTAGCAATCAGCCCCAGCATTTT. The encoded protein is CSARDPGRQLSNQPQHF.

The V gene is TRBV6-1, the J gene TRBJ2-5, with 8 bases lining up with TRBD2. From germline, CDR1 is MNHNS and CDR2 SASEGT. V trimming: 6 bases; J trimming: 5 bases; junction bases outside the gene matches: 8. The CDR3 totals 14 residues. CDR3 region: CASRAGGALETQYF. CDR3 coding DNA: TGTGCCAGCAGGGCCGGGGGGGCTCTGGAGACCCAGTACTTC.

The chain carries TRBV20-1 and TRBJ1-5; 7 positions match TRBD1. Germline CDR1 and CDR2: DFQATT and SNEGSKA (reference sequence). V lost 6 bases and J lost 3; bases outside the gene matches: 5. This CDR3 is built from 13 residues. The CDR3 protein is CSAGDSDNQPQHF. The CDR3 coding sequence is TGCAGTGCAGGGGACAGCGACAATCAGCCCCAGCATTTT.

This clonotype was counted only a few times. The DNA for the CDR3 is TGTGCCAGCAGAGGAGAGGATAACTATGGCTACACCTTC. Its protein product is CASRGEDNYGYTF. The V gene is TRBV6-1, the J gene TRBJ1-2; D uncertain. Deletions cut 6 bases from V and 1 base from J, with 9 bases between. CDR1 MNHNS and CDR2 SASEGT come from the germline V gene. This CDR3 spans 13 amino acids.